The 6 T cell receptor beta chains below all came from one sample that was sequenced in a study of CD8 T cells in Susac syndrome. When the RNA was reverse transcribed, random hexamers were used with an input of roughly 0.5 to 1 ug. In TCRdb, the immunoSEQ multiplex PCR reads were re-called with MiXCR into one record per CDR3 protein. Here the sample spans roughly 86,000 distinct CDR3 sequences, around 96% being singletons. The sample taken for sequencing was CD8+ T cells from PBMCs. The receptor source for this set is a human donor with Susac syndrome.

The chain joins TRBV6-6 to TRBJ2-7; TRBD2 aligns across 7 bases. This CDR3 is built from 15 residues. The germline V gene encodes CDR1 MNHNY and CDR2 SVGAGI (reference sequence). V lost 5 bases, J lost 2 bases, and 9 bases stayed unmatched. CDR3 bases: TGTGCCAGCAGTAGGACGCGGGAGTTGACCTACGAGCAGTACTTC. Its translation: CASSRTRELTYEQYF.

This clonotype came up once. V and J are TRBV20-1 and TRBJ2-7, with a tentative D call TRBD1 (5 bases). V lost 3 bases, J lost 4 bases, and 13 bases lay in between. Germline V gives CDR1 DFQATT, CDR2 SNEGSKA (reference sequence). There are 13 residues in the CDR3. CDR3 in amino acids: CSASDSKLYEQYF. The DNA for the CDR3 is TGCAGTGCTAGCGACAGCAAACTATACGAGCAGTACTTC.

The J gene is TRBJ1-1, the V gene TRBV3-1; D remains unclear. Germline CDR1 and CDR2: LGHDT and YNNKEL (reference sequence). V lost 0 bases and J lost 6, with 14 bases in between. This CDR3 is 15 amino acids long. In nucleotides, the CDR3 is TGTGCCAGCAGCCAAGAGGTCGTCCGCTTCTCTGAAGCTTTCTTT. This codes for CASSQEVVRFSEAFF.

This chain joins TRBV5-6 and TRBJ1-1; no clear D. CDR1 is SGHDT and CDR2 is YYEEEE in the germline V gene. The CDR3 covers 11 residues. Trimming shortened V by 3 bases and J by 7 bases, and 7 bases separated the two germline ends. CDR3 region: CASSSQDEAFF. CDR3 nucleotide sequence: TGTGCCAGCAGCTCTCAGGATGAAGCTTTCTTT.

The chain carries TRBV20-1 and TRBJ2-3, with a tentative D call TRBD2 (5 bases). Deletions cut 8 bases from V and 2 bases from J, with 14 bases between. The CDR3 consists of 13 residues. Germline loops: CDR1 DFQATT, CDR2 SNEGSKA (reference sequence). CDR3 nucleotides: TGCAGTTCCAGAGGGATTGACACAGATACGCAGTATTTT. It is translated as CSSRGIDTDTQYF.

This rearrangement joins TRBV30 to TRBJ1-1, with no clear D. CDR1 and CDR2 from the germline V gene are GTSNPN and SVGIG (reference sequence). This CDR3 spans 14 amino acids. Trimming pared 0 bases from V and 1 base from J, leaving 9 bases between. The chain's CDR3 is CAWSVDSGNTEAFF. In DNA form, the CDR3 reads TGTGCCTGGAGTGTAGACTCAGGGAACACTGAAGCTTTCTTT.